This is a list of T cell receptor beta chains from one sample in a study of cytomegalovirus exposure and HLA in healthy donors. Measured with immunoSEQ multiplex PCR; TCRdb has only the in-frame clones, and not every one. The repertoire includes approximately 59,000 clones, 93% of them detected once, and roughly 1.8% sits in the top ten. What was sequenced was PBMCs. All receptors derive from a woman between 18 and 29 years old in good health and CMV-seropositive. CDR3s include the opening cysteine and the closing phenylalanine or tryptophan. A D gene is named only where the DNA matches it firmly. A clone size is listed for some rows: how often the clone was seen (once, few, many), or a class if it is expanded.

J gene,clone size,D gene,V gene,CDR3 DNA,CDR3 protein
TRBJ2-1,NA,TRBD1,TRBV5-1,TGCGCCAGCAGCTCGGGACAGGTCAGCTCCTACAATGAGCAGTTCTTC,CASSSGQVSSYNEQFF
TRBJ2-3,NA,TRBD1,TRBV7-8,TGTGCCAGCAGCTTAGTGGGACAGGTCACAGATACGCAGTATTTT,CASSLVGQVTDTQYF
TRBJ1-2,NA,NA,TRBV14,TGTGCCAGCAGCCGACTTGCAACCTATGGCTACACCTTC,CASSRLATYGYTF
TRBJ1-3,NA,TRBD1,TRBV10-3,TGTGCCATCAGAACCTCAGGGGGCACTGGAAACACCATATATTTT,CAIRTSGGTGNTIYF
TRBJ2-4,NA,TRBD2,TRBV19,TGTGCCAGTAGACTAGCGGGGCTAGCCAAAAACATTCAGTACTTC,CASRLAGLAKNIQYF
TRBJ1-5,NA,NA,TRBV10-3,TGTGCCATCAGTGACCACAAAGGGGGGGCGCAGCCCCAGCATTTT,CAISDHKGGAQPQHF
TRBJ1-6,NA,NA,TRBV28,TGTGCCAGCAGGGGTGGGGGGTCCTATAATTCACCCCTCCACTTT,CASRGGGSYNSPLHF
TRBJ2-3,NA,NA,TRBV28,TGTGCCAGCCGGGTGTCGGGGGATACGCAGTATTTT,CASRVSGDTQYF
TRBJ2-1,once,TRBD2,TRBV27,TGTGCCAGCAGTTTAGGGCAGCGGGGCTACAATGAGCAGTTCTTC,CASSLGQRGYNEQFF
TRBJ1-2,NA,TRBD1,TRBV11-2,TGTGCCAGCAGCTTAGCCGATTCCGTGACAGGGGACTATGGCTACACCTTC,CASSLADSVTGDYGYTF
TRBJ2-3,NA,NA,TRBV27,TGTGCCAGCAGTTTATCCAGGGGGGGCACAGATACGCAGTATTTT,CASSLSRGGTDTQYF
TRBJ2-3,NA,TRBD1,TRBV4-1,TGCGCCAGCAGCCGAACCGGGACAGCCTTAACAGATACGCAGTATTTT,CASSRTGTALTDTQYF
TRBJ2-7,NA,TRBD1,TRBV28,TGTGCCAGCAGTTTCCAGCCCGGGACAGCCTACGAGCAGTACTTC,CASSFQPGTAYEQYF
TRBJ1-2,NA,TRBD1,TRBV5-6,TGTGCCAGCGTACGACAGGGATTGGAGTATGGCTACACCTTC,CASVRQGLEYGYTF
TRBJ2-7,NA,NA,TRBV28,TGTGCCAGCAGTTTTGGGAAGTGGGGACAACCACTTACCTACGAGCAGTACTTC,CASSFGKWGQPLTYEQYF
TRBJ1-4,NA,NA,TRBV2,TGTGCCAGCAGTGAACGGAGACCCGGGGGAGGGAAACTGTTTTTT,CASSERRPGGGKLFF
TRBJ1-2,NA,TRBD1,TRBV23-1,TGCGCCAGCGACCGGGACAGGGACAATGGCTACACCTTC,CASDRDRDNGYTF
TRBJ1-2,NA,TRBD1,TRBV6-1,TGTGCCAGCAGGGCCGACAGGGCCTATGGCTACACCTTC,CASRADRAYGYTF
TRBJ2-5,NA,TRBD1,TRBV18,TGTGCCAGCTCAGCAACGACAAACTTCAGGGGGGAGACCCAGTACTTC,CASSATTNFRGETQYF
TRBJ2-5,NA,TRBD2,TRBV6-5,TGTGCCAGCAGCTCTAGCGGGGGGGCTTGGGAGACCCAGTACTTC,CASSSSGGAWETQYF
TRBJ1-1,NA,NA,TRBV28,TGTGCCAGCTCCCCGCAGGGCTTTCCTCGCACTGAAGCTTTCTTT,CASSPQGFPRTEAFF
TRBJ2-1,few,TRBD2,TRBV6-4,TGTGCCAGCAGTGACGGTACTAGCGGGGGGGGAAACAATGAGCAGTTCTTC,CASSDGTSGGGNNEQFF
TRBJ2-1,NA,NA,TRBV18,TGTGCCAGCTCACGACTGGACAGCCAATTTATAGAGCAGTTCTTC,CASSRLDSQFIEQFF
TRBJ2-5,NA,NA,TRBV5-6,TGTGCCAGCAGCCACAGGGGAGCGGGCCAAGAGACCCAGTACTTC,CASSHRGAGQETQYF
TRBJ2-5,NA,TRBD1,TRBV10-1,TGCGCCAGCAGTGTTTACAGGGGTGAGACCCAGTACTTC,CASSVYRGETQYF
TRBJ1-5,NA,TRBD1,TRBV11-2,TGTGCCAGCAGCGTAGGGGGGACAGGGAGCCAGCCCCAGCATTTT,CASSVGGTGSQPQHF
TRBJ1-3,NA,NA,TRBV6-6,TGTGCCAGCAGCCGCCAGGGCTCTGGAAACACCATATATTTT,CASSRQGSGNTIYF
TRBJ1-2,NA,TRBD1,TRBV7-9,TGTGCCAGCAGCTCCCGGGACAGGGCTGGCTACACCTTC,CASSSRDRAGYTF
TRBJ2-5,NA,TRBD2,TRBV5-6,TGTGCCAGCAGCTTTAGCGGGGGGGCCGGTGTCGAGACCCAGTACTTC,CASSFSGGAGVETQYF
TRBJ2-5,NA,TRBD1,TRBV4-1,TGCGCCAGCAGCCAAGTTTGGACAGGACCCCAAGAGACCCAGTACTTC,CASSQVWTGPQETQYF
TRBJ1-2,once,NA,TRBV5-1,TGCGCCAGCAGTATGGGGGATGACAGGGGCTACACCTTC,CASSMGDDRGYTF
TRBJ2-2,NA,TRBD2,TRBV7-6,TGTGCCAGCAGCTTAGCCAGCGGGGGCGGCCCGAACACCGGGGAGCTGTTTTTT,CASSLASGGGPNTGELFF
TRBJ2-1,NA,NA,TRBV14,TGTGCCAGCAGCCCATTGGACAGTGCCAATAGAGGTGAGCAGTTCTTC,CASSPLDSANRGEQFF
TRBJ2-3,NA,TRBD1,TRBV6-6,TGTGCCAGCACCCAGGGGGTATTAGGCACAGATACGCAGTATTTT,CASTQGVLGTDTQYF
TRBJ2-1,NA,NA,TRBV18,TGTGCCAGCTCACCTAGGACAGTCTCCTACAATGAGCAGTTCTTC,CASSPRTVSYNEQFF
TRBJ1-3,NA,NA,TRBV30,TGTGCCTGGAGTCCGTTCGTAGGGTGGATCGGTTCAGGGGGAAACACCATATATTTT,CAWSPFVGWIGSGGNTIYF
TRBJ1-2,NA,TRBD1,TRBV10-3,TGTGCCATCAGTGAGTCGGCCACGGGGCCGATTGGGGACAGGGGTGGCGGCTACACCTTC,CAISESATGPIGDRGGGYTF
TRBJ1-4,NA,NA,TRBV9,TGTGCCAGCAGCGCTTCCGGGTCAACTAATGAAAAACTGTTTTTT,CASSASGSTNEKLFF
TRBJ2-2,NA,NA,TRBV7-2,TGTGCCAGCAGACGGACAGTCACCGGGGAGCTGTTTTTT,CASRRTVTGELFF
TRBJ2-3,NA,NA,TRBV14,TGTGCCAGCAGCCAAGACAGAGGCGGACTGCTGGCAGGAACGCAGTATTTT,CASSQDRGGLLAGTQYF
TRBJ2-1,NA,TRBD2,TRBV4-2,TGTGCCAGCAGCCAAGAACTAGAACAGCGGGGGAGGGTTGAGCAGTTCTTC,CASSQELEQRGRVEQFF
TRBJ2-7,NA,NA,TRBV5-1,TGCGCCAGCGGGAGAGGAACAGGGCCATACGAGGAGCAGTACTTC,CASGRGTGPYEEQYF
TRBJ2-7,NA,TRBD1,TRBV28,TGTGCCAGCAGCCCAGCTCGGACAGGTCTCATCTCCTACGAGCAGTACTTC,CASSPARTGLISYEQYF
TRBJ2-5,NA,TRBD2,TRBV29-1,TGCAGCGTTGTGCTCGCGGGGGAGCAAGAGACCCAGTACTTC,CSVVLAGEQETQYF
TRBJ1-1,NA,TRBD1,TRBV14,TGTGCCAGCAGCCAGAGGCCGGGACAGGGGCGTCTGAACACTGAAGCTTTCTTT,CASSQRPGQGRLNTEAFF
TRBJ2-7,NA,TRBD1,TRBV27,TGTGCCAGCAGTACGGGACAGGGGGCGATTTACGAGCAGTACTTC,CASSTGQGAIYEQYF
TRBJ2-7,once,TRBD1,TRBV4-3,TGCGCCAGCAGCCAAGAACCGGCGACAGGGGCGCCGGGCGAGCAGTACTTC,CASSQEPATGAPGEQYF
TRBJ2-7,NA,NA,TRBV11-3,TGTGCCAGCAGCTTAAGTCCCATCGGAGACGAGCAGTACTTC,CASSLSPIGDEQYF
TRBJ2-7,NA,TRBD2,TRBV7-8,TGTGCCAGCAGCTCACTAGCGGGGGGACCCTACGAGCAGTACTTC,CASSSLAGGPYEQYF
TRBJ1-2,NA,NA,TRBV27,TGTGCCAGCAGTTTATCGAGCGGGCAGTACTATGGCTACACCTTC,CASSLSSGQYYGYTF
TRBJ2-3,few,TRBD2,TRBV2,TGTGCCAGCAGTGAAAGGGCGGGCCACAGCGGGGGGACTAGCACAGATACGCAGTATTTT,CASSERAGHSGGTSTDTQYF
TRBJ2-7,NA,TRBD1,TRBV10-2,TGCGCCAGCAGACAGGGGGCCACCTACGAGCAGTACTTC,CASRQGATYEQYF
TRBJ2-7,NA,TRBD2,TRBV10-2,TGCGCCAGCAGTGAGTCGACTCCTAGCGGGGGGCCCCGCAGCGAGCAGTACTTC,CASSESTPSGGPRSEQYF